Reported below is one T cell receptor beta chain. The data originate from a study of cytomegalovirus exposure and HLA in healthy donors. At the level of the study: There were 350 to 400 genotyped donors. Of these, roughly 82% fell in the genetic ancestry cluster associated with self-reported Caucasian donors.

In germline, CDR1 is SNHLY, CDR2 FYNNEI. The junction had 4 bases not matched to a gene; V was cut back by 6 bases and J by 5 bases. The CDR3 spans 13 residues. PCR employed 60 Vbeta and 13 Jbeta primers. Assay used: immunoSEQ multiplex PCR; TCRdb lists only in-frame clones, some missing. The table lists around 150,000 clones, 83% of them singletons. This receptor was identified in a man aged 35-49 years in good health and CMV-seronegative. The chain carries TRBV2 and TRBJ2-7; 10 bases are shared with TRBD1. The specimen sequenced was PBMCs. CDR3 sequence (DNA): TGTGCCAGCAGCCGGGACAGGGGAGACGAGCAGTACTTC. Its translation: CASSRDRGDEQYF.